The entry below gives a single TCR beta chain sequence along with its context. The authors' processing: Researchers report that nucleated cell counts were estimated from reference gene primer amplification. The method was immunoSEQ multiplex PCR; TCRdb's version includes in-frame clones alone and lacks a portion of them. V, J and clone size reflect that table, while D and trimming were determined from the DNA. The sample has around 250,000 clones, just over 85% seen once. This specimen belongs to a study of blood T cell repertoires in COVID-19. V was pared by 6 bases and J by 5 bases, with 4 bases of the junction left unmatched. Germline V gene sequence: CDR1 MDHEN, CDR2 SYDVKM. The CDR3 has 14 amino acids.

The chain uses TRBV28 and TRBJ1-4; TRBD1 matches at 9 bases. Sequenced input: peripheral blood. This clonotype was obtained from a woman aged 25-40 years with active or convalescent COVID-19. CDR3 DNA sequence: TGTGCCAGCAGGGGGGACAGGGAAAATGAAAAACTGTTTTTT. Protein product: CASRGDRENEKLFF.